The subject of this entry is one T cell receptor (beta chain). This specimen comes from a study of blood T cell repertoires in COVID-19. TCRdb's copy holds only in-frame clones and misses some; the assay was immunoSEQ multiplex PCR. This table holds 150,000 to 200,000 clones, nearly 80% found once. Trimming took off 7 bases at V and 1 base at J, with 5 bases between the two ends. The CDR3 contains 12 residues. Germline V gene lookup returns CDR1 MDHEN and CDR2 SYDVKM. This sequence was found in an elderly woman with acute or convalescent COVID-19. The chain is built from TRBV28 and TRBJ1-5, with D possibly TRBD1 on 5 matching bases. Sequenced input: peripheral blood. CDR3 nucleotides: TGTGCCAGCAACAGGAGCAATCAGCCCCAGCATTTT. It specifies CASNRSNQPQHF.